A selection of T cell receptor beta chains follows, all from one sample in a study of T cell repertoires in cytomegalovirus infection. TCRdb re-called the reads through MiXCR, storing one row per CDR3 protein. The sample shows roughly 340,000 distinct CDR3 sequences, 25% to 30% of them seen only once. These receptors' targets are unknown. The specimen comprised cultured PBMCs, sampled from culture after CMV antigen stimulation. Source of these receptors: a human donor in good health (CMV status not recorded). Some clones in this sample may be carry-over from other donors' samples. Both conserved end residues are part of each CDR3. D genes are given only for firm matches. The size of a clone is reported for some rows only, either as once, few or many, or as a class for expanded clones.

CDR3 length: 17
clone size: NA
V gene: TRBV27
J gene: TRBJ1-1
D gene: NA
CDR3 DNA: TGTGCCAGCAGTTTATCGCCGTGGGGCCCAGCAGACACTGAAGCTTTCTTT
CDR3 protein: CASSLSPWGPADTEAFF

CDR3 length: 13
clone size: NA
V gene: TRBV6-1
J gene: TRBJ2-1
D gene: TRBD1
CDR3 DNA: TGTGCCAGCAGTACATGGGACAGCGGTGAGCAGTTCTTC
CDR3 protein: CASSTWDSGEQFF

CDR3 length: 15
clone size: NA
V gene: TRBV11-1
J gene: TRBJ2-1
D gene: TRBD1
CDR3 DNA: TGTGCCAGCAGCTTTTCAGGGGGAGCGCGAAATGAGCAGTTCTTC
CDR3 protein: CASSFSGGARNEQFF

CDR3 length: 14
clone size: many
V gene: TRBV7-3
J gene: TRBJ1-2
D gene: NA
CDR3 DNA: TGTGCCAGCAGCCAGGAAAGTCAGAACTATGGCTACACCTTC
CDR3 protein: CASSQESQNYGYTF

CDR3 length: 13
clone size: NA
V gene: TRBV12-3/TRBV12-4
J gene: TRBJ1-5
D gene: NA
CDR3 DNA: TGTGCCAGCACCACGGGGGGGAATCAGCCCCAGCATTTT
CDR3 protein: CASTTGGNQPQHF

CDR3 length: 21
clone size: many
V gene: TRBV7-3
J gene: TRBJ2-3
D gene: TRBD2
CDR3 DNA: TGTGCCAGCAGCTTAATGTCGGGTTGGGAGGCTAGCGGTCGTAGCACAGATACGCAGTATTTT
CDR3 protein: CASSLMSGWEASGRSTDTQYF

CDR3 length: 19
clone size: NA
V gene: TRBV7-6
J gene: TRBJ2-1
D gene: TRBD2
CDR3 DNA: TGTGCCAGCAGCCTAGGACTAGCGGGGGCCCTATTTTCCTACAATGAGCAGTTCTTC
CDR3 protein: CASSLGLAGALFSYNEQFF

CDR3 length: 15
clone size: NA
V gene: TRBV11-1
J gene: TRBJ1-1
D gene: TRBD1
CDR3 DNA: TGTGCCAGCAGCCGAGGTGGACAGGGTAACACTGAAGCTTTCTTT
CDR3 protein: CASSRGGQGNTEAFF

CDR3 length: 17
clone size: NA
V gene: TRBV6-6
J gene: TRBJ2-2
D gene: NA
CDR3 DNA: TGTGCCAGCAGTTACTCGAGCGGGACAGATTTCACCGGGGAGCTGTTTTTT
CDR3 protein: CASSYSSGTDFTGELFF

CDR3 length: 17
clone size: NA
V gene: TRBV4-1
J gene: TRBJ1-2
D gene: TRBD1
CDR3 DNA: TGCGCCAGCAGCCCCATAAACTCCGGGACAGGGGGCTATGGCTACACCTTC
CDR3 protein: CASSPINSGTGGYGYTF

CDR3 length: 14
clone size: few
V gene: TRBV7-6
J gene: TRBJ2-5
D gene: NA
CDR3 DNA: TGTGCCAGCAGCTTAATAACGACCGAAGAGACCCAGTACTTC
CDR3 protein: CASSLITTEETQYF

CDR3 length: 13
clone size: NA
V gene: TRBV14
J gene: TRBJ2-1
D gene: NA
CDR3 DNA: TGTGCCAGCAGTCCCACACGGGGAAATGAGCAGTTCTTC
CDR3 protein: CASSPTRGNEQFF

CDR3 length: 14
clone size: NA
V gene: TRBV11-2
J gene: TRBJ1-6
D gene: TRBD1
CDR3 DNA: TGTGCCAGCAGCCCGGGGGACAGAAGTTCACCCCTCCACTTT
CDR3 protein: CASSPGDRSSPLHF

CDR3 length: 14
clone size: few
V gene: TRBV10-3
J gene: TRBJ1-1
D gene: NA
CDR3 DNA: TGTGCCATCAGTGAGACGGCAGTTGACACTGAAGCTTTCTTT
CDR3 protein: CAISETAVDTEAFF

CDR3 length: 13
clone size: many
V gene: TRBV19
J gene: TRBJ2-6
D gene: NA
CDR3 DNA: TGTGCCAGTAAATTCTCTGGGGCCAACGTCCTGACTTTC
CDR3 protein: CASKFSGANVLTF

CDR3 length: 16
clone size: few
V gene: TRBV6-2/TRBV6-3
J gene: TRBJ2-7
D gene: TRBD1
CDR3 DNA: TGTGCCAGCAGTTACTCACGCGAGACAGGGGGCCTCGAGCAGTACTTC
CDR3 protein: CASSYSRETGGLEQYF

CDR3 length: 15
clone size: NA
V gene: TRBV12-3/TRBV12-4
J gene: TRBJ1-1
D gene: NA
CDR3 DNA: TGTGCCAGCAGGTATACCCCTCAGGGTGGGTCTGAAGCTTTCTTT
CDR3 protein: CASRYTPQGGSEAFF

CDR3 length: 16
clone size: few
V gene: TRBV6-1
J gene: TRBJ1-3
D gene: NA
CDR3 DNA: TGTGCCAGCAGTGAAGACTGGGCAGACTCTGGAAACACCATATATTTT
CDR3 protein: CASSEDWADSGNTIYF

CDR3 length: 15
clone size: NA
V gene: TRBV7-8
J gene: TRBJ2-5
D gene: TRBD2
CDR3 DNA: TGTGCCAGCAGCTCGACGGGACTAGCGGAAGAGACCCAGTACTTC
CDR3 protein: CASSSTGLAEETQYF

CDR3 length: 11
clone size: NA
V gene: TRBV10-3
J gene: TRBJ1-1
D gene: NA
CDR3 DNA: TGTGCCATCAGTGAGGATATTGAAGCTTTCTTT
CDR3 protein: CAISEDIEAFF